One and the same sample provided the 15 T cell receptor beta chains below, sequenced in a study of sequential checkpoint blockade in melanoma. Only in-frame clones appear in the TCRdb table, and some are missing; sequencing was by immunoSEQ multiplex PCR. The sample lists tens of thousands of clones; approximately 90% were seen once. Regarding treatment: randomized to nivolumab then ipilimumab (arm A) or the reverse (arm B). This specimen consisted of CD8+ T cells sorted from blood (inferred from file names), obtained from a patient given nivolumab and ipilimumab in sequence. All receptors come from a human donor with melanoma.

V and J are TRBV9 and TRBJ2-7; tentative D call: TRBD2 (6 bases). The CDR3 length is 15 residues. The V gene lost 0 bases and the J gene lost 7 bases, with 17 bases spanning the gap. Germline V gene data show CDR1 as SGDLS and CDR2 as YYNGEE. CDR3 DNA sequence: TGTGCCAGCAGCGTAGGGGGGACTGGCAGTTGGGAGCAGTACTTC. Its protein product is CASSVGGTGSWEQYF.

The chain uses TRBV7-2 and TRBJ2-3, with D tentatively TRBD2 (5 bases). V lost 7 bases, J lost 4 bases, and 15 bases lay in between. This CDR3 has 14 amino acids. Germline CDR1 SGHTA, CDR2 FQGNSA. This CDR3 is CASIPSGGADTQYF. DNA for the CDR3: TGTGCCAGCATCCCTTCAGGAGGCGCAGATACGCAGTATTTT.

This chain links TRBV6-5 with TRBJ1-5, with D possibly TRBD1 on 5 matching bases. In germline, CDR1 is MNHEY, CDR2 SVGAGI. The CDR3 spans 13 residues. V lost 6 bases and J lost 7, with 13 bases in between. This CDR3 reads CASSGRVSQPQHF. The CDR3 region has the DNA TGTGCCAGCAGCGGCAGGGTCTCCCAGCCCCAGCATTTT.

The chain carries TRBV27 and TRBJ2-6; 11 nucleotides line up with TRBD2. This CDR3 contains 17 residues. The germline CDR1 and CDR2 sequences are MNHEY and SMNVEV (reference sequence). Losses at the gene ends were 6 bases for V and 0 bases for J; bases not matched to a gene: 4. CDR3 sequence (DNA): TGTGCCAGCAGGGGGACTAGCGGTAGCTCTGGGGCCAACGTCCTGACTTTC. Its protein product is CASRGTSGSSGANVLTF.

This chain uses TRBV13 with TRBJ1-1; the D gene is possibly TRBD1 (6 bases). CDR1 PRHDT and CDR2 FYEKMQ come from the germline V gene (reference sequence). This CDR3 has 15 residues. The ends were cut back, 4 bases at V and 4 bases at J, with 16 bases in the middle. CDR3 bases: TGTGCCAGCAGCTCCACCGGGACAAGGGGCACTGAAGCTTTCTTT. Residues: CASSSTGTRGTEAFF.

The chain joins TRBV5-4 to TRBJ1-2, with TRBD1 matching 8 bases. The length of the CDR3 is 13 residues. Trimming took 2 bases from V and 6 from J; bases not matched to a gene: 3. Germline-derived CDR1 and CDR2 are SGHNT and YYREEE (reference sequence). CDR3 coding DNA: TGTGCCAGCAGCTTCGCAGGGGGCAATGGCTACACCTTC. Protein product: CASSFAGGNGYTF.

This chain uses TRBV11-2 with TRBJ1-1; no firm D call. This CDR3 has 15 residues. Trimming stripped 3 bases from V and 2 bases from J, with 13 bases between. Germline V gene sequence: CDR1 SGHAT, CDR2 FQNNGV. CDR3: CASSLFVGTNTEAFF. Here the CDR3 DNA reads TGTGCCAGCAGCTTGTTCGTTGGCACCAACACTGAAGCTTTCTTT. Combining the CDR3 with reference TRBV11-2 and TRBJ1-1 gives the whole variable domain EAGVAQSPRYKIIEKRQSVAFWCNPISGHATLYWYQQILGQGPKLLIQFQNNGVVDDSQLPKDRFSAERLKGVDSTLKIQPAKLEDSAVYLCASSLFVGTNTEAFFGQGTRLTVV.

The V gene is TRBV19, the J gene TRBJ2-1, with TRBD2 matching 8 bases. Germline CDR1 and CDR2: LNHDA and SQIVND (reference sequence). J gave up 6 bases and V 4 bases, and 14 bases lay outside the gene matches. The CDR3 has 17 amino acids. For the CDR3, the DNA is TGTGCCAGTAGTACGTACGTTGGAGCGGGAGTTCTCAATGAGCAGTTCTTC. It translates to CASSTYVGAGVLNEQFF.

This sequence joins TRBV5-1 and TRBJ2-1, with TRBD1 matching over 10 bases. This CDR3 has 15 amino acids. Unmatched junction bases numbered 6, after V lost 2 bases and J lost 7 bases. Germline V lookup: CDR1 SGHRS, CDR2 YFSETQ. CDR3 in amino acids: CASSFPGQGSNEQFF. The CDR3 bases are TGCGCCAGCAGCTTTCCGGGACAGGGGTCGAATGAGCAGTTCTTC.

This rearrangement joins TRBV12-5 to TRBJ2-1; maybe TRBD2 (6 bases). This CDR3 is built from 16 residues. Germline CDR1 is LGHNT and CDR2 is FRNRAP. Trimming removed 5 bases at V and 5 bases at J, with 19 bases between. CDR3 bases: TGTGCTAGTGGTCGAGACGGGGGAGCCAGAAACAATGAGCAGTTCTTC. Its translation: CASGRDGGARNNEQFF.

This sequence joins TRBV6-4 and TRBJ1-6, with 10 bases lining up with TRBD1. Germline V gene lookup returns CDR1 MRHNA and CDR2 SNTAGT. J was trimmed by 6 bases and V by 0 bases; bases with no gene match: 2. The CDR3 is 16 residues long. The CDR3 spells CASSDSGTGVNSPLHF. CDR3 DNA sequence: TGTGCCAGCAGTGACTCCGGGACAGGGGTTAATTCACCCCTCCACTTT.

This chain links TRBV27 with TRBJ2-7, with 7 bases fitting TRBD1. CDR1 is MNHEY, CDR2 SMNVEV, per germline (reference sequence). Unmatched junction bases numbered 10, after V lost 5 bases and J lost 0 bases. The CDR3 sequence is 16 residues long. The CDR3 bases are TGTGCCAGCAGTCAATCCCCCGGGACAGCCTCCTACGAGCAGTACTTC. Translation: CASSQSPGTASYEQYF.

This clone occurred once. V usage is TRBV4-2 and J usage is TRBJ2-1, with 13 bases lining up with TRBD2. Looked up from germline, CDR1 is LGHNA and CDR2 is YNFKEQ. The trim removed 0 bases at V and 10 bases at J, leaving 15 bases unmatched. The CDR3 totals 19 residues. The CDR3: CASSQDTGLAGDPINEQFF. CDR3 bases: TGTGCCAGCAGCCAAGATACCGGACTAGCGGGGGACCCAATCAACGAGCAGTTCTTC.

The chain couples TRBV10-2 to TRBJ2-7; the D gene is possibly TRBD2 (7 bases). This CDR3 comprises 13 residues. Trimming cost V 11 bases and J 2 bases, with 16 bases left between them. Germline CDR1 reads WSHSY; CDR2 reads SAAADI. The CDR3 loop is CAARGAPTYEQYF. The CDR3 DNA reads TGCGCCGCCCGGGGGGCTCCGACCTACGAGCAGTACTTC.

The J gene is TRBJ2-1, the V gene TRBV2; TRBD2 agrees at 13 bases. Germline lookup yields CDR1 SNHLY and CDR2 FYNNEI. Trimming took 5 bases from V and 4 from J; bases not matched to a gene: 2. The CDR3 covers 15 residues. The CDR3 is CASSTTSGGYNEQFF. The CDR3 DNA reads TGTGCCAGCAGTACGACTAGCGGGGGGTACAATGAGCAGTTCTTC.